The table lists the clone carrying this T cell receptor beta chain with many counts. Its matching antigen is unknown. Each 10 ml fresh peripheral blood draw supplied the PBMCs. V lost 2 bases and J 2 bases, leaving 11 bases between the germline ends. The CDR3 sequence is 15 residues long. From germline, CDR1 is WSHSY and CDR2 SAAADI. The data were obtained in a study of T cells in Graves' hyperthyroidism and ophthalmopathy. RNA transcripts served as the template for amplifying TCR beta CDR3 regions. The study used the HTBI primer set for a first-round RT-PCR of the TCR CDR3. TCRdb reprocessed the multiplex PCR reads with MiXCR, giving one entry per CDR3 protein. The sample has 550,000 to 650,000 distinct CDR3 sequences; about 15% are singletons. Study conclusions and caveats: The model anticipated ophthalmopathy a median about 6.5 months pre-onset.

Source material: blood. The chain employs TRBV10-2 and TRBJ2-3, with TRBD2 as a possible D gene (5 bases). The TCR originated in a woman aged 25 to 45 with Graves' hyperthyroidism that later progressed to Graves' ophthalmopathy. The CDR3 DNA sequence: TGCGCCAGCAGTGAGCTAGCAAAGATCACAGATACGCAGTATTTT. Translated, it gives CASSELAKITDTQYF.